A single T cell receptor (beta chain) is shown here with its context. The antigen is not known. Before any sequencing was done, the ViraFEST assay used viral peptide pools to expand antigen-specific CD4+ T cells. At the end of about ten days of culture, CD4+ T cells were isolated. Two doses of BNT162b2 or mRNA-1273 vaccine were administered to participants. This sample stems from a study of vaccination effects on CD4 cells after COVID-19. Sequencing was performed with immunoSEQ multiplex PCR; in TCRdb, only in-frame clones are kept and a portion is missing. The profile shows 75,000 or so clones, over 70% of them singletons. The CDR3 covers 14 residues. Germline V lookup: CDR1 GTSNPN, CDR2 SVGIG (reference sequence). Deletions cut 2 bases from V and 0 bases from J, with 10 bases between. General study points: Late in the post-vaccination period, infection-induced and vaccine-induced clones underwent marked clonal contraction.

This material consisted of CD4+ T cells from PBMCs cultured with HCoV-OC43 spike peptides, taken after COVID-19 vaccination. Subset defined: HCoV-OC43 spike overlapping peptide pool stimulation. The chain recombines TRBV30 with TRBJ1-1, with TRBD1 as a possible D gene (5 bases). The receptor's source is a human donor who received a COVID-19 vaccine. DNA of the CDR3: TGTGCCTGGAGTCGGGGGAATGTGAACACTGAAGCTTTCTTT. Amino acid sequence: CAWSRGNVNTEAFF.